Presented here are 25 T cell receptor beta chains from one specimen sequenced in a study of cytomegalovirus exposure and HLA in healthy donors (dated by TCRdb to 2017 to 2019). Libraries were made using the immunoSEQ multiplex PCR assay. For the multiplex PCR, a mixture combining 60 forward primers for TCR Vbeta segments and 13 reverse primers for TCR Jbeta segments was used. TCRdb stores this immuneACCESS table with in-frame sequences only. Part of the clones is absent; in the studies checked, under half of the shortfall reflects unresolved V genes, and no reason is known for the rest. The sample data list about 160,000 clones, and about 88% of these were observed just once. The ten largest clonotypes hold about 2.1% of the sample. Source material: PBMCs. The receptors were gathered from a man between 18 and 29 years old in good health and CMV-seropositive.

The chain has TRBV6-5 and TRBJ1-6, with TRBD1 as a possible D gene (6 bases). The CDR3 sequence is 14 residues long. Germline values: CDR1 MNHEY, CDR2 SVGAGI. V lost 6 bases, J lost 9 bases, and 15 bases lay in between. The CDR3 DNA reads as TGTGCCAGCAGCGACAGGTGGAGTAGTTCACCCCTCCACTTT. Translation gives CASSDRWSSSPLHF.

V usage is TRBV6-5 and J usage is TRBJ1-4; possibly TRBD1 for D (6 bases). CDR3 length: 15 residues. The V gene's germline CDR1 is MNHEY and CDR2 SVGAGI. The V gene lost 6 bases and the J gene lost 5 bases, with 16 bases spanning the gap. The CDR3 here is CASSRGVGGNEKLFF. As DNA, the CDR3 is TGTGCCAGCAGCCGGGGCGTAGGGGGAAATGAAAAACTGTTTTTT.

This clone was observed a handful of times. The chain is built from TRBV7-2 and TRBJ2-5; D is unclear. This CDR3 contains 12 residues. The germline V gene has CDR1 SGHTA and CDR2 FQGNSA. The V end lost 2 bases, the J end lost 5 bases, and 6 bases lay between the germline ends. CDR3 nucleotide sequence: TGTGCCAGCAGCTTACTGGGCGAGACCCAGTACTTC. This gives the protein CASSLLGETQYF.

This clone turned up a few times. V and J are TRBV4-3 and TRBJ1-2; 9 bases align to TRBD1. This CDR3 is 14 amino acids long. Trimming took 4 bases from V and 6 from J; bases not matched to a gene: 6. From germline, CDR1 is LGHNA and CDR2 YSLEER. CDR3 DNA: TGCGCCAGCAGCCCCACGGGACAGGGTGATGGCTACACCTTC. This gives the protein CASSPTGQGDGYTF.

The V gene is TRBV19, the J gene TRBJ1-2, with 8 bases that match TRBD1. Trimming removed 5 bases from V and 8 bases from J; junction bases left unmatched: 7. Germline CDR1 and CDR2: LNHDA and SQIVND (reference sequence). The CDR3 is 13 residues long. This CDR3 is CASSQDRVYGYTF. The DNA for the CDR3 is TGTGCCAGTAGTCAGGACAGGGTTTACGGCTACACCTTC.

The chain couples TRBV7-9 to TRBJ2-5; 8 bases are a match to TRBD1. There are 16 residues in the CDR3. V was pared by 2 bases and J by 3 bases, with 8 bases of the junction left unmatched. CDR1 is SEHNR and CDR2 is FQNEAQ in the germline V gene (reference sequence). The CDR3 protein is CASSLLGQGLEETQYF. The DNA for the CDR3 is TGTGCCAGCAGCTTACTAGGACAGGGTTTGGAAGAGACCCAGTACTTC.

The J gene is TRBJ2-7, the V gene TRBV18; D is perhaps TRBD1 (6 bases). V was trimmed by 3 bases and J by 2 bases, leaving 11 bases between them. The germline V gene has CDR1 KGHSH and CDR2 LQKENI. The CDR3 loop spans 14 amino acids. This CDR3 reads CASSPSDRPYEQYF. CDR3 DNA sequence: TGTGCCAGCTCACCCTCCGACAGGCCCTACGAGCAGTACTTC.

This clone was detected a few times. The chain employs TRBV9 and TRBJ2-1; a possible D gene is TRBD1 (5 bases). The CDR3 has 14 residues. Germline CDR1 SGDLS, CDR2 YYNGEE. Trimming removed 1 base from V and 4 bases from J, with 9 bases in between. CDR3 in amino acids: CASSVTAGYNEQFF. CDR3 nucleotide sequence: TGTGCCAGCAGCGTAACGGCAGGGTACAATGAGCAGTTCTTC.

The chain couples TRBV13 to TRBJ2-5; 11 positions match TRBD2. The CDR3 is made up of 14 amino acids. Trimming cost V 5 bases and J 3 bases; bases outside gene matches: 2. CDR1 and CDR2 (germline): PRHDT, FYEKMQ (reference sequence). The CDR3 DNA reads as TGTGCCAGCAGCCTACTAGCGGGGGAAGAGACCCAGTACTTC. This gives the protein CASSLLAGEETQYF.

This chain connects TRBV30 to TRBJ1-1; D remains ambiguous. Deletions cut 3 bases from V and 5 bases from J, with 16 bases between. The CDR3 is made up of 14 amino acids. Germline V gene sequence: CDR1 GTSNPN, CDR2 SVGIG (reference sequence). CDR3 nucleotides: TGTGCCTGGAGCCGGGAGGCAGGAGGAACTGAAGCTTTCTTT. Residues: CAWSREAGGTEAFF.

The chain combines TRBV7-2 with TRBJ2-5; 11 nucleotides align to TRBD1. The trim removed 7 bases at V and 5 bases at J, leaving 9 bases unmatched. The germline V gene has CDR1 SGHTA and CDR2 FQGNSA. CDR3 length: 15 residues. CDR3 region: CASTSTGQGGETQYF. In DNA, the CDR3 is TGTGCCAGCACCTCCACGGGACAGGGGGGGGAGACCCAGTACTTC.

The chain is built from TRBV5-8 and TRBJ1-3; D gene uncertain. This CDR3 is 15 amino acids long. The ends were cut back, 4 bases at V and 0 bases at J, with 11 bases in the middle. Germline CDR1 SGHTS, CDR2 YDEGEE. The CDR3 spells CASSPGIISGNTIYF. CDR3 nucleotide sequence: TGTGCCAGCAGCCCCGGGATAATCTCTGGAAACACCATATATTTT.

The chain uses TRBV6-4 and TRBJ1-6; maybe TRBD1 (5 bases). Trimming removed 6 bases from V and 0 bases from J, with 15 bases in between. This CDR3 region has 17 residues. In germline, CDR1 is MRHNA, CDR2 SNTAGT. The CDR3 DNA is TGTGCCAGCAGGGGGGGACGGAGAAGCTCCTATAATTCACCCCTCCACTTT. This encodes CASRGGRRSSYNSPLHF.

In nucleotides, the CDR3 is TGTGCCAGCAGCTCACGGCGGGGGGCGGGGGATGAGCAGTTCTTC. Encoded protein: CASSSRRGAGDEQFF. V gene TRBV5-8 combines with J gene TRBJ2-1; 8 bases map to TRBD2. Germline V lookup: CDR1 SGHTS, CDR2 YDEGEE. With V trimmed by 3 bases and J by 8 bases, 10 bases remained unmatched. CDR3 size: 15 residues.

Only a few counts were recorded for this clone. J is TRBJ2-3 and V is TRBV15; D perhaps matches TRBD1 (5 bases). There are 15 residues in the CDR3. The V gene lost 0 bases and the J gene lost 4 bases, with 11 bases spanning the gap. CDR1 and CDR2 (germline): LNHNV, YYDKDF (reference sequence). The CDR3 reads CATSRDLRVADTQYF. As DNA, the CDR3 is TGTGCCACCAGCAGAGATCTCAGGGTAGCAGATACGCAGTATTTT.

The CDR3 region has the DNA TGTGCCAGCTCCACCCCTGCCAGAATTAACTATGGCTACACCTTC. This sequence encodes CASSTPARINYGYTF. The chain employs TRBV9 and TRBJ1-2; D is uncertain. Germline-derived CDR1 and CDR2 are SGDLS and YYNGEE. Trimming pared 7 bases from V and 1 base from J, leaving 17 bases between. The CDR3 has 15 amino acids.

This rearrangement joins TRBV9 to TRBJ1-2; a possible D gene is TRBD1 (6 bases). Per the germline V gene, CDR1 is SGDLS and CDR2 is YYNGEE. V was cut by 3 bases and J by 1 base, with 13 bases left in between. The CDR3 runs to 15 residues. The chain's CDR3 is CASSAGQNLNYGYTF. CDR3 bases: TGTGCCAGCAGCGCCGGACAGAACCTTAACTATGGCTACACCTTC.

The CDR3 protein is CASGQGVGYEQYF. CDR3 DNA: TGTGCTAGCGGACAGGGAGTGGGCTACGAGCAGTACTTC. The chain combines TRBV7-7 with TRBJ2-7; 8 bases align to TRBD1. This CDR3 is built from 13 residues. Germline values: CDR1 SSHAT, CDR2 FNYEAQ (reference sequence).

The J gene is TRBJ2-5, the V gene TRBV25-1; TRBD1 agrees at 7 bases. V lost 3 bases and J lost 6; bases outside the gene matches: 4. This CDR3 comprises 13 residues. In germline, CDR1 is MGHDK, CDR2 SYGVNS. CDR3 region: CASSEAGGKTQYF. CDR3 DNA: TGTGCCAGCAGTGAGGCAGGGGGAAAGACCCAGTACTTC.

The chain couples TRBV7-8 to TRBJ2-5; 10 bases match TRBD2. J was trimmed by 3 bases and V by 2 bases; bases with no gene match: 0. The length of the CDR3 is 14 residues. Germline V gives CDR1 SGHVS, CDR2 FQNEAQ. The CDR3 here is CASSLLAGEETQYF. The DNA of the CDR3 is TGTGCCAGCAGCTTACTAGCGGGGGAAGAGACCCAGTACTTC.

As concerns this clone: A junction boundary mismatches the germline segment, possibly from a read error. The chain uses TRBV4-3 and TRBJ2-6, with D possibly being TRBD1 (5 bases). CDR3 length equals 16 residues. From germline, CDR1 is LGHNA and CDR2 YSLEER. The CDR3 DNA reads TGCGCCAGCAGCCAAGATTTGATCTCTGGGGCCAACGGCCTGACTTTC. As protein: CASSQDLISGANGLTF.

J is TRBJ1-1 and V is TRBV6-5; D unclear. V lost 6 bases to trimming and J lost 4 bases, with 9 bases between them. The germline CDR1 and CDR2 sequences are MNHEY and SVGAGI. This CDR3 has 12 residues. The CDR3 region has the DNA TGTGCCAGCAGCGTATCCAGCACTGAAGCTTTCTTT. This encodes CASSVSSTEAFF.

V gene TRBV2 combines with J gene TRBJ2-5; D gene ambiguous. Germline assignment: CDR1 SNHLY and CDR2 FYNNEI. V was shortened by 7 bases and J by 5 bases, with 11 bases between the two germline ends. The CDR3 runs 12 residues. The CDR3 is CASTTVEETQYF. CDR3 nucleotides: TGTGCCAGCACCACGGTCGAGGAGACCCAGTACTTC.

The CDR3 nucleotides are TGTGCCAGCAGCTTAGTGGGGGGGCCGGGCACAGATACGCAGTATTTT. Translation gives CASSLVGGPGTDTQYF. The chain uses TRBV11-3 and TRBJ2-3; perhaps TRBD2 as D (7 bases). Trimming removed 1 base at V and 1 base at J, with 12 bases between. Germline V gives CDR1 SGHNT, CDR2 YENEEA. The CDR3 runs to 16 residues. Supplemented by reference TRBV11-3 and TRBJ2-3, the full variable domain reads EAGVVQSPRYKIIEKKQPVAFWCNPISGHNTLYWYLQNLGQGPELLIRYENEEAVDDSQLPKDRFSAERLKGVDSTLKIQPAELGDSAVYLCASSLVGGPGTDTQYFGPGTRLTVL.

This sequence joins TRBV9 and TRBJ1-5, with D uncertain. The length of the CDR3 is 16 residues. The germline V gene has CDR1 SGDLS and CDR2 YYNGEE. V lost 4 bases, J lost 1 base, and 15 bases lay in between. The DNA of the CDR3 is TGTGCCAGCAGCCCGGGGATAGGCGGGAGCAATCAGCCCCAGCATTTT. Translated: CASSPGIGGSNQPQHF.